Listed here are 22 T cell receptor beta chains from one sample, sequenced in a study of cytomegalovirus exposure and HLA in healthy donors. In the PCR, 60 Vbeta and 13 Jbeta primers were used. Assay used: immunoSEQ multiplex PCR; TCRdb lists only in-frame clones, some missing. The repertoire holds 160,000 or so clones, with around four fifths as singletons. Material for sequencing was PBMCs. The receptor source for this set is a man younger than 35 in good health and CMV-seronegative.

DNA for the CDR3: TGTGCCAGCAGTTCCGGGACAGGGGGCGAAGCTTTCTTT. Translated, it gives CASSSGTGGEAFF. The chain uses TRBV6-5 and TRBJ1-1; 12 positions match TRBD1. Losses at the gene ends were 4 bases for V and 8 bases for J; bases not matched to a gene: 2. This CDR3 spans 13 amino acids. CDR1 is MNHEY, CDR2 SVGAGI, per germline.

The CDR3 DNA follows: TGTGCCAGCACGGGACTAGCGGGGGTAAATGAGCAGTTCTTC. It specifies CASTGLAGVNEQFF. The gene calls are TRBV6-5 and TRBJ2-1; 14 bases map to TRBD2. V shed 7 bases and J 7 bases; nucleotides not matched to a gene: 3. Germline assignment: CDR1 MNHEY and CDR2 SVGAGI. The CDR3 spans 14 residues.

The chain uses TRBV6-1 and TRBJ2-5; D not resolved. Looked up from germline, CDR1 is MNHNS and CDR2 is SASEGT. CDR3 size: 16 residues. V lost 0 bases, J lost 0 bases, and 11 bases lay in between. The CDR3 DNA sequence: TGTGCCAGCAGTGAAGCTTTCAGATCGTACCAAGAGACCCAGTACTTC. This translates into CASSEAFRSYQETQYF.

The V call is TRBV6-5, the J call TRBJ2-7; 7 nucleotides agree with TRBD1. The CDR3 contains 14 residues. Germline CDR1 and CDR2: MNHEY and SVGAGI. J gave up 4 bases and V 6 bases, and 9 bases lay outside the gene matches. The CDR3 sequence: CASRGTVPKYEQYF. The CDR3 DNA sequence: TGTGCCAGCAGGGGGACAGTACCTAAATACGAGCAGTACTTC.

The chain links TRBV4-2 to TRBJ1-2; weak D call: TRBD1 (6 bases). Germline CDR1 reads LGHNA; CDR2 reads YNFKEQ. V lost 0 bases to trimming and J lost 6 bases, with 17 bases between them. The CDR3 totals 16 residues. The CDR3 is CASSQDLAGGADGYTF. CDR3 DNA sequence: TGTGCCAGCAGCCAAGATCTGGCGGGGGGGGCGGATGGCTACACCTTC.

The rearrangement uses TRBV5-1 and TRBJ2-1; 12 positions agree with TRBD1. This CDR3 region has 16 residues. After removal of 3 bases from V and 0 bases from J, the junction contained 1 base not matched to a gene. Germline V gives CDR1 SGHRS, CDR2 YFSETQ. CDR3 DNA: TGCGCCAGCAGCTGGGGACAGGGGGCCTCCTACAATGAGCAGTTCTTC. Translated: CASSWGQGASYNEQFF. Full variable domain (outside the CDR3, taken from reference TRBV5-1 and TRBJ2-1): KAGVTQTPRYLIKTRGQQVTLSCSPISGHRSVSWYQQTPGQGLQFLFEYFSETQRNKGNFPGRFSGRQFSNSRSEMNVSTLELGDSALYLCASSWGQGASYNEQFFGPGTRLTVL.

The CDR3 loop reads CASSSGQWGSGETQYF. For the CDR3, the DNA is TGCGCCAGCAGCTCGGGACAGTGGGGATCAGGAGAGACCCAGTACTTC. The chain employs TRBV5-1 and TRBJ2-5; 7 bases fit TRBD1. This CDR3 region has 16 residues. Germline V gene data show CDR1 as SGHRS and CDR2 as YFSETQ. V lost 3 bases, J lost 4 bases, and 12 bases stayed unmatched.

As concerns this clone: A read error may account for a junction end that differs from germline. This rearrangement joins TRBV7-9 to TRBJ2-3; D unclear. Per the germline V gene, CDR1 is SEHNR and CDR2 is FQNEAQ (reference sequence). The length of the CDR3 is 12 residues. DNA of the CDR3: TGTTCCAGCAGCTACCAGGCAGATACGCAGTATTTT. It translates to CSSSYQADTQYF. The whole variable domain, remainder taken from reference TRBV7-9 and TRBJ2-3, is DTGVSQNPRHKITKRGQNVTFRCDPISEHNRLYWYRQTLGQGPEFLTYFQNEAQLEKSRLLSDRFSAERPKGSFSTLEIQRTEQGDSAMYLCSSSYQADTQYFGPGTRLTVL.

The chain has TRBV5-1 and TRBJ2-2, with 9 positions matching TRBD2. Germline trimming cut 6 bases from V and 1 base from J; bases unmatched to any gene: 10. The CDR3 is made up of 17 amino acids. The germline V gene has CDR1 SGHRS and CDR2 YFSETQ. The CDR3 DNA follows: TGCGCCAGCAAACTTAGCGGGAGTAATGTGAACACCGGGGAGCTGTTTTTT. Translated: CASKLSGSNVNTGELFF.

The CDR3 sequence: CASSSRDRPPYEQYF. Here the CDR3 DNA reads TGTGCCAGCAGTTCTCGGGACAGGCCTCCCTACGAGCAGTACTTC. This chain connects TRBV6-6 to TRBJ2-7, with TRBD1 identical over 8 bases. There are 15 residues in the CDR3. Germline-derived CDR1 and CDR2 are MNHNY and SVGAGI (reference sequence). V gave up 4 bases and J gave up 2 bases; unmatched junction bases: 7.

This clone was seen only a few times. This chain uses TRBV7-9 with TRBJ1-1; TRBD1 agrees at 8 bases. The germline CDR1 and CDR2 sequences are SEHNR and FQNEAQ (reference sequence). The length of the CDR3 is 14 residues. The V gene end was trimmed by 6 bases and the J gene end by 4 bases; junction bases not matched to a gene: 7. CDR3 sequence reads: CASRKDRVPTEAFF. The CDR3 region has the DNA TGTGCCAGCAGAAAGGACAGGGTTCCCACTGAAGCTTTCTTT.

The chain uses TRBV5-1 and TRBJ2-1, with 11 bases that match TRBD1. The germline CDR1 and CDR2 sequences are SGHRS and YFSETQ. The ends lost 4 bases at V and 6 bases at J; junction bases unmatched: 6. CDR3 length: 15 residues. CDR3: CASSHGQGAGNEQFF. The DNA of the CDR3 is TGCGCCAGCAGCCATGGACAGGGGGCTGGCAATGAGCAGTTCTTC.

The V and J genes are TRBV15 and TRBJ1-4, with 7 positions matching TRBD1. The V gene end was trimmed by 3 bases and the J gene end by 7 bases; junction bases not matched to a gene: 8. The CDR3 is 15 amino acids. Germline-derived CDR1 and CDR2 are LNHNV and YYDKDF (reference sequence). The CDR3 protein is CATSSETGLGEKLFF. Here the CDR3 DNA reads TGTGCCACCAGCAGCGAGACAGGGTTGGGTGAAAAACTGTTTTTT. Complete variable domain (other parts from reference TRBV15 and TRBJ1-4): DAMVIQNPRYQVTQFGKPVTLSCSQTLNHNVMYWYQQKSSQAPKLLFHYYDKDFNNEADTPDNFQSRRPNTSFCFLDIRSPGLGDTAMYLCATSSETGLGEKLFFGSGTQLSVL.

The CDR3 DNA reads as TGTGCCAGCAGCAATACCGGGACAGGGCGAGGAAACACCATATATTTT. Its translation is CASSNTGTGRGNTIYF. V and J are TRBV7-9 and TRBJ1-3, with TRBD1 identical over 9 bases. Germline V CDR1 and CDR2: SEHNR, FQNEAQ (reference sequence). The CDR3 has 16 residues. J lost 4 bases, V lost 5 bases, and 9 bases had no gene match.

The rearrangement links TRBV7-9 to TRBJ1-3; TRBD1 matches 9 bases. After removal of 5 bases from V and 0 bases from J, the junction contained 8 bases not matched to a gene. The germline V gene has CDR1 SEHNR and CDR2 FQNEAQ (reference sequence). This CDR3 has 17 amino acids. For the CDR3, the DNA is TGTGCCAGCAGCATACCCGGGACAGGGTACTCTGGAAACACCATATATTTT. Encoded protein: CASSIPGTGYSGNTIYF. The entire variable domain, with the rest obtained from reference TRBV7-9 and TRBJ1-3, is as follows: DTGVSQNPRHKITKRGQNVTFRCDPISEHNRLYWYRQTLGQGPEFLTYFQNEAQLEKSRLLSDRFSAERPKGSFSTLEIQRTEQGDSAMYLCASSIPGTGYSGNTIYFGEGSWLTVV.

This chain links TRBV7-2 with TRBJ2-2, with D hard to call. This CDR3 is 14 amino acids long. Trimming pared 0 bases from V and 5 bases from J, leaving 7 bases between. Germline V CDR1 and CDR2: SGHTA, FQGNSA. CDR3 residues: CASSLATRTGELFF. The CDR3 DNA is TGTGCCAGCAGCTTAGCGACGCGGACCGGGGAGCTGTTTTTT.

CDR3 in amino acids: CASSPGGDEQFF. DNA for the CDR3: TGTGCCAGCTCACCAGGGGGCGATGAGCAGTTCTTC. V and J are TRBV18 and TRBJ2-1, with D possibly matching TRBD1 (6 bases). This CDR3 spans 12 amino acids. V was clipped by 2 bases and J by 8 bases, with 7 bases between them. Germline CDR1 reads KGHSH; CDR2 reads LQKENI.

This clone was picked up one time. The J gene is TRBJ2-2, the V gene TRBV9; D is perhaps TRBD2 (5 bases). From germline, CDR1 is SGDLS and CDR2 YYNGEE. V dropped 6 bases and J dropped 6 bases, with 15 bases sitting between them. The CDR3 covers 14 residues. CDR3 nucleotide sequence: TGTGCCAGCACCCAGTTAGCCGGGGCCGGGGAGCTGTTTTTT. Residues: CASTQLAGAGELFF.

The CDR3 DNA follows: TGTGCCAGCAGTTCCTATAGCGGGGGGTCCTACGAGCAGTACTTC. Its protein is CASSSYSGGSYEQYF. This chain joins TRBV28 and TRBJ2-7; 10 bases line up with TRBD2. The CDR3 runs 15 residues. The germline V gene encodes CDR1 MDHEN and CDR2 SYDVKM. J lost 1 base, V lost 4 bases, and 4 bases had no gene match.

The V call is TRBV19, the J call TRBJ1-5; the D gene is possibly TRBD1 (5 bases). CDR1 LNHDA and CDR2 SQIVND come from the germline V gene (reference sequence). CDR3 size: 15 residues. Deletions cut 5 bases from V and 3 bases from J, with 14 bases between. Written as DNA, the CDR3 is TGTGCCAGTAGTGTAATGGGGGACTACAATCAGCCCCAGCATTTT. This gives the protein CASSVMGDYNQPQHF.

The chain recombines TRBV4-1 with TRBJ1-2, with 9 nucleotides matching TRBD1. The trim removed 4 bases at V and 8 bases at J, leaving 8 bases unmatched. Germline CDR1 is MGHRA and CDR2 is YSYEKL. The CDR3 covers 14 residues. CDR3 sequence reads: CASSPDRGVRGYTF. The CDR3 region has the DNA TGCGCCAGCAGCCCGGACAGGGGAGTGAGGGGCTACACCTTC.

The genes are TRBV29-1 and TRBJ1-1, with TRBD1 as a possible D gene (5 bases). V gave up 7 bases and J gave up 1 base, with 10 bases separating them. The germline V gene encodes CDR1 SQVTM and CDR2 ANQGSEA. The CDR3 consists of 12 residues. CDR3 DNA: TGCAGCGCTGAGACAGAGAACACTGAAGCTTTCTTT. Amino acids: CSAETENTEAFF.